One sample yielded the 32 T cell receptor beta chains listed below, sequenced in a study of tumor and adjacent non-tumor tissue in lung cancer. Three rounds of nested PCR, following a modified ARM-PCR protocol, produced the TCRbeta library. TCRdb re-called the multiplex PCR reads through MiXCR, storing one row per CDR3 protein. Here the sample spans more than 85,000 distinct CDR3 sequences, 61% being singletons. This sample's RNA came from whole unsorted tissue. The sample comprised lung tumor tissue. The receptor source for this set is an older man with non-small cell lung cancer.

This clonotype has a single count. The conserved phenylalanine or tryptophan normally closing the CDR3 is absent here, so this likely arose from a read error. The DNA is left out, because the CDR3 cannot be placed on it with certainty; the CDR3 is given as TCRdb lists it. CDR3 loop: CASSRSGTNMHTEALS. The rearrangement uses TRBV11-3 and TRBJ1-1; the DNA was not compared with TRBD1, the D call given in the table. The CDR3 spans 16 amino acids, including both terminal residues. Germline loops: CDR1 SGHNT, CDR2 YENEEA.

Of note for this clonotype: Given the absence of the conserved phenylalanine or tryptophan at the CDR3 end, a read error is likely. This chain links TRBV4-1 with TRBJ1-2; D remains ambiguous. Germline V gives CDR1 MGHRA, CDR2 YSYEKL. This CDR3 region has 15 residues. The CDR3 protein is CASNQISPMIYGYTC. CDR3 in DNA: TGCGCCAGCAACCAAATTTCTCCAATGATTTATGGCTACACCTGC.

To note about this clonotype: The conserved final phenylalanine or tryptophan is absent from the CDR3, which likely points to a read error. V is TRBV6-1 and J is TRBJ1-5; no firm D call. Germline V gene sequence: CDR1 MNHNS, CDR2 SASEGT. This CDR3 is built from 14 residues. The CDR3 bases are TGTGCCGGCAGTGAGAAGGGTTACAATCAGCTCCAGCATCTT. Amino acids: CAGSEKGYNQLQHL.

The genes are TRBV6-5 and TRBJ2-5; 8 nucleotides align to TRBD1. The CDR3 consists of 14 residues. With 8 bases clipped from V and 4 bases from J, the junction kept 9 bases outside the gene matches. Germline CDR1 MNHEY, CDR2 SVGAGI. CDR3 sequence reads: CASGDRDRSETQYF. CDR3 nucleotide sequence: TGTGCCAGCGGTGATAGGGACAGGTCAGAGACCCAGTACTTC.

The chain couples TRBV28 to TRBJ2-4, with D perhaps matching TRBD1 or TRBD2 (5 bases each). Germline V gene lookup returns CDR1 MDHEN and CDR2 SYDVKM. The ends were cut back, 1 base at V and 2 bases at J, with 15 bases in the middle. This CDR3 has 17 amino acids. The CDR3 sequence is CASSLFGQGGSKNIQYF. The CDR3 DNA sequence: TGTGCCAGCAGTTTATTCGGACAAGGAGGTTCCAAAAACATTCAGTACTTC. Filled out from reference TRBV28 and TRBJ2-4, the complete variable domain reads DVKVTQSSRYLVKRTGEKVFLECVQDMDHENMFWYRQDPGLGLRLIYFSYDVKMKEKGDIPEGYSVSREKKERFSLILESASTNQTSMYLCASSLFGQGGSKNIQYFGAGTRLSVL.

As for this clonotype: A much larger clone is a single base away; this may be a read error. CDR3 sequence: CASITGGTNSGELFF. DNA of the CDR3: TGTGCCAGCATTACAGGGGGCACGAACAGCGGGGAGCTGTTTTTT. The chain is built from TRBV28 and TRBJ2-2; 9 bases line up with TRBD1. Germline V lookup: CDR1 MDHEN, CDR2 SYDVKM. This CDR3 is built from 15 residues.

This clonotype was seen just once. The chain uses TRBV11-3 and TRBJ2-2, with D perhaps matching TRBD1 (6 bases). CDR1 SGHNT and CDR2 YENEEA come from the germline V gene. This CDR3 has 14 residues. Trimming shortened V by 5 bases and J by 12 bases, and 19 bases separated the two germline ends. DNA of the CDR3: TGTGCCAGCAGCCCTAATACAGGGACCGGCAAGCTGTTTTTT. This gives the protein CASSPNTGTGKLFF.

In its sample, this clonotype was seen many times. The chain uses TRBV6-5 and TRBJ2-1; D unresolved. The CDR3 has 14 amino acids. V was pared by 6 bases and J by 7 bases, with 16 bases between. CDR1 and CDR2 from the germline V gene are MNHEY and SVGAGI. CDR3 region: CASRPFRLQNEQFF. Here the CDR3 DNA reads TGTGCCAGCAGACCATTCCGACTTCAGAATGAGCAGTTCTTC.

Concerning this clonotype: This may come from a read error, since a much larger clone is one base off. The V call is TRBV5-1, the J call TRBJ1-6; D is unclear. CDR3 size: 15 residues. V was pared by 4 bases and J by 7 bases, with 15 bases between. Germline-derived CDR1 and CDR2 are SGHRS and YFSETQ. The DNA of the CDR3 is TGCGCCAGCAGCAGCACCACGGGGAGAAATTCACCCCTCCACTTT. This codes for CASSSTTGRNSPLHF.

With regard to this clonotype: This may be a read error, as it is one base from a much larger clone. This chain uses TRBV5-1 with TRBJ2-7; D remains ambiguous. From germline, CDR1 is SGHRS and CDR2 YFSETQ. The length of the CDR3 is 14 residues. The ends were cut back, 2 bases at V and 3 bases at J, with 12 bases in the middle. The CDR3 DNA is TGCGCCAGCAGCTTAGGTGTGGTTCGCTACGAGCAGTACTTC. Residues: CASSLGVVRYEQYF.

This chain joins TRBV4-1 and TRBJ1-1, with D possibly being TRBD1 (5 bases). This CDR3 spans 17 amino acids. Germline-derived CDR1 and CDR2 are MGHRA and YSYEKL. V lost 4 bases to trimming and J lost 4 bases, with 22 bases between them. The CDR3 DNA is TGCGCCAGCAGCCCCCGAACGACGAGTTGGGGGTGCACTGAAGCTTTCTTT. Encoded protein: CASSPRTTSWGCTEAFF.

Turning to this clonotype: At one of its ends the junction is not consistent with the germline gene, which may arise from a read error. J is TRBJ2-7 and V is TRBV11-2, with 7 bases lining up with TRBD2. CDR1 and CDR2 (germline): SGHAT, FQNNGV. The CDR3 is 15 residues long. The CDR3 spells CASSLYGGGRYEQYF. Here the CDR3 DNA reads TGTGCAAGCAGCTTATATGGGGGAGGGCGGTACGAGCAGTACTTC.

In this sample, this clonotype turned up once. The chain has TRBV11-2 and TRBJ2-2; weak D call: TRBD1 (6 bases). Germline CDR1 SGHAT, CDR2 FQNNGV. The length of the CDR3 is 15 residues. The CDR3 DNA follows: TGTGTCGGCAGCTTAGGTGGGGGCAGGACCAGGGAGCTGTTTTTT. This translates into CVGSLGGGRTRELFF.

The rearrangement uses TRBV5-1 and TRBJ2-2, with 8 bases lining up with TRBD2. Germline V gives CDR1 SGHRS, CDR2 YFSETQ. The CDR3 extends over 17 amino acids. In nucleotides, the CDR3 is TGCGCTGGCGGAAACTTCAGGAGTAGCGGGATCTCCGGGGAGCTGTTTTTT. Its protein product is CAGGNFRSSGISGELFF.

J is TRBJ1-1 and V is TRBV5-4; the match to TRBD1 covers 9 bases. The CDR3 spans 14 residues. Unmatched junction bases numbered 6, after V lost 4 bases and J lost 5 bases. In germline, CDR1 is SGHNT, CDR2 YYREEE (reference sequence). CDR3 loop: CASSTGGEYTEAFF. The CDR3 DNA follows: TGTGCCAGCAGCACAGGGGGCGAGTATACTGAAGCTTTCTTT.

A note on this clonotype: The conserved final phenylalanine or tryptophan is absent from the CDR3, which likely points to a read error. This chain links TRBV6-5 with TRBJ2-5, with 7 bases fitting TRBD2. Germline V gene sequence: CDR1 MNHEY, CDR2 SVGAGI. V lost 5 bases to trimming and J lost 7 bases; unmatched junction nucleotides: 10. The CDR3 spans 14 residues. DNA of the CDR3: TGTGCCAGCAGTAGTCTAGCGGTGGGGGGGACCCAGTACTCC. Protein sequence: CASSSLAVGGTQYS.

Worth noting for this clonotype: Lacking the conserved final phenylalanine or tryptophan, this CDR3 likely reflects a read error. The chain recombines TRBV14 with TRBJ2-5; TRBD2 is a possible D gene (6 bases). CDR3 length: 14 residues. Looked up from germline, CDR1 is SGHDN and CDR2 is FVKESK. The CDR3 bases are TGTGTCAGCAGCCATCTCCCCCGGGAGGAGACCCAGTACTCC. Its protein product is CVSSHLPREETQYS.

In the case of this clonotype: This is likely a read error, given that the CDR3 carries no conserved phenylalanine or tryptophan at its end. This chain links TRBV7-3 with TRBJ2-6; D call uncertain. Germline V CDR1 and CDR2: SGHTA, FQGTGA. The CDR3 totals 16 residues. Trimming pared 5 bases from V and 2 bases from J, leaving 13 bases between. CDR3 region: CASSRPVGTGANVLTS. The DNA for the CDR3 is TGTGCCAGCAGCCGCCCTGTTGGGACTGGGGCCAACGTCCTGACTTCC.

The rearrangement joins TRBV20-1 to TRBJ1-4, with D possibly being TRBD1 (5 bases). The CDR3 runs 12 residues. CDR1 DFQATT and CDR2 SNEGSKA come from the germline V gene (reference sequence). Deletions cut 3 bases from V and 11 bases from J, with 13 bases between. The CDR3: CSARTTDGKLFF. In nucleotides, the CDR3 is TGCAGTGCTAGGACGACAGACGGGAAACTGTTTTTT.

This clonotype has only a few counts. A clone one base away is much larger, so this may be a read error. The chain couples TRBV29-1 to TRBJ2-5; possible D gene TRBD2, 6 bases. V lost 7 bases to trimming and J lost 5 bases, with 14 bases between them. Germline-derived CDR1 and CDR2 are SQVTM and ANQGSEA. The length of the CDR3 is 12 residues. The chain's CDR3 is CSGSLAHETQYF. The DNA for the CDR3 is TGCAGCGGATCACTAGCCCATGAGACCCAGTACTTC.

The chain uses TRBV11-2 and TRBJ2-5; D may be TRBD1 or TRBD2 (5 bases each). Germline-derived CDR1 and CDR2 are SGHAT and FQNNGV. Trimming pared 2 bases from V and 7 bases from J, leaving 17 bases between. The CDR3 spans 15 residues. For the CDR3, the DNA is TGTGCCAGCAGCTTAAACTGGGGGTCATTAGGGACCCAGTACTTC. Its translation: CASSLNWGSLGTQYF.

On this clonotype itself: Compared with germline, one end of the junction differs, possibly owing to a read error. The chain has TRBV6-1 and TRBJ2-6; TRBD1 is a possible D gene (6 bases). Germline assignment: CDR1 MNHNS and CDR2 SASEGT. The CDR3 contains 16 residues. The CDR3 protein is CASSAEDSSEANVLAF. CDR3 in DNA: TGTGCCAGTAGTGCCGAGGACAGCTCTGAGGCCAACGTCCTGGCTTTC.

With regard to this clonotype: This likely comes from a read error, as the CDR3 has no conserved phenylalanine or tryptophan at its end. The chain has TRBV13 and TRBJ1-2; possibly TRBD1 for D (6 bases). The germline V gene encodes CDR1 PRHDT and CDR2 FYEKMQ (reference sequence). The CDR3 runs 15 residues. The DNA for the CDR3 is TGTGCCAGCAGCCTAGGGCCCTGTCGGACAGTAGGCTACACCCTC. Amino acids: CASSLGPCRTVGYTL.

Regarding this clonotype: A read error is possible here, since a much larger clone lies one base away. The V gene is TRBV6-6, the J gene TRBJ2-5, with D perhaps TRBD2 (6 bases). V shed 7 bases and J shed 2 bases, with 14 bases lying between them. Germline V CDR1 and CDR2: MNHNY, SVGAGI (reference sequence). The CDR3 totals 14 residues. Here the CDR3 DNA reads TGTGCCAGCACTACGGGACTCTTACAAGAGACCCAGTACTTC. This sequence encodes CASTTGLLQETQYF.

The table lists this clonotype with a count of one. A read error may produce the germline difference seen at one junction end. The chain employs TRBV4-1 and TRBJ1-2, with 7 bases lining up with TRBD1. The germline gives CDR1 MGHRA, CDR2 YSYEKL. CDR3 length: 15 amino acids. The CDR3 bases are TGCGCCAGAAGCCAAGACCGGGACAGTAACTATGGCTACACCTTC. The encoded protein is CARSQDRDSNYGYTF.

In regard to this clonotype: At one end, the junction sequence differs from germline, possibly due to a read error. In DNA form, the CDR3 reads TGTGCCAGTAGTTACGAGGCTAGCGGGCACCGGTGCCAGTACTTC. Translating it yields CASSYEASGHRCQYF. The V call is TRBV6-6, the J call TRBJ2-5; 8 nucleotides align to TRBD2. In germline, CDR1 is MNHNY, CDR2 SVGAGI (reference sequence). The CDR3 has 15 residues.

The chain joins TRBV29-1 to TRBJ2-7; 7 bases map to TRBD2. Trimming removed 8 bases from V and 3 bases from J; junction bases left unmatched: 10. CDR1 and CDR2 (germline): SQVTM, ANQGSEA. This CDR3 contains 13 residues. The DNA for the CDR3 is TGCAGCTCTGGGCTCCCGGGGGGCTACGAGCAGTACTTC. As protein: CSSGLPGGYEQYF.

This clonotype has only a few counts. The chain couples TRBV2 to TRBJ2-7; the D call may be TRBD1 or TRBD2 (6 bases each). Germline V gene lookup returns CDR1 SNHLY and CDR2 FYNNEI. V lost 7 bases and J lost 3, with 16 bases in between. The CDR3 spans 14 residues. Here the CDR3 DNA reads TGTGCCAGCATCCGACAGGAGGGCGGCTACGAGCAGTACTTC. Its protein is CASIRQEGGYEQYF.

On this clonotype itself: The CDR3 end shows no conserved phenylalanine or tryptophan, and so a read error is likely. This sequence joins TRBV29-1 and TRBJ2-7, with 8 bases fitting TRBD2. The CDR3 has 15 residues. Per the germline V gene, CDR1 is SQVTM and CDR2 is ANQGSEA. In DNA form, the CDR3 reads TGTAGCGTTGGTGACGGGGGGGCAGTCTCGTACGAGCAGTACATC. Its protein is CSVGDGGAVSYEQYI.

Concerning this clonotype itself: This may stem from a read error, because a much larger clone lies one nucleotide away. For the CDR3, the DNA is TGTGCCAGCAGCTTGGCCCGAGGTGAAAGACTGTTTTTT. This translates into CASSLARGERLFF. The rearrangement links TRBV5-4 to TRBJ1-4; D gene uncertain. Germline CDR1 is SGHNT and CDR2 is YYREEE (reference sequence). The CDR3 spans 13 residues.

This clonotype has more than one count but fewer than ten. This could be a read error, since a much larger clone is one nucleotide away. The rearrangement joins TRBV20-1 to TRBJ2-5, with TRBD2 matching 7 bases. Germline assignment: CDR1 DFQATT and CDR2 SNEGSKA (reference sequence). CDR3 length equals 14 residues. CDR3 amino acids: CTARADGGKVAQYF. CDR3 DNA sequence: TGCACTGCTAGAGCAGACGGGGGGAAGGTGGCCCAGTACTTC.

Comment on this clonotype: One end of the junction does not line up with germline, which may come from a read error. The CDR3 is CVSSFFAGGQVERYF. The DNA for the CDR3 is TGTGTCAGCAGCTTTTTTGCGGGAGGGCAGGTCGAGCGGTACTTC. The chain recombines TRBV7-9 with TRBJ2-7; 9 bases align to TRBD2. Per germline, CDR1 SEHNR and CDR2 FQNEAQ (reference sequence). The CDR3 covers 15 residues.